This paragraph reports one T cell receptor (beta chain). As yet, its antigen is unknown. Generated by immunoSEQ multiplex PCR, the TCRdb table keeps only in-frame clones and is missing some. The sample comprises around 120,000 clones, about nine tenths of which are singletons, and 14% rests with the top ten. Germline CDR1 MNHEY, CDR2 SMNVEV (reference sequence). Trimming left V 6 bases short and J 1 base short, with 9 bases between. CDR3 size: 14 residues. This sample is drawn from a study of T cell responses to AZD1222 COVID-19 vaccine. Study outcomes and limitations: Most donors were white British, females outnumbered males, and clonal diversity was possibly underestimated.

This TCR was sampled from an adult in good health. J is TRBJ2-2 and V is TRBV27; unclear D gene. The material was peripheral blood, obtained on day 0 of AZD1222 vaccination. CDR3 residues: CASSTGLNTGELFF. Here the CDR3 DNA reads TGTGCCAGCAGCACCGGGCTGAACACCGGGGAGCTGTTTTTT.